The rows below give T cell receptor beta chains drawn from one sample of a study of identical twins. MiXCR, applied by TCRdb to the 5' RACE reads, yields one record per CDR3 protein. This table holds 1,800,000 or so distinct CDR3 sequences, around a third found once. Sequencing was carried out using cord blood. These receptor sequences come from a newborn girl in good health. The CDR3 runs from the conserved cysteine through the conserved F or W. The D gene is left open where the match is weak. Part of the rows lack a size; the others show once, few, many or a class for expanded clones.

size	D	V	J	DNA	CDR3
few	-	TRBV24-1	TRBJ2-1	TGTGCCACCAGTGATGGGACGCAGCCCGAGAGCTCCTACAATGAGCAGTTCTTC	CATSDGTQPESSYNEQFF
-	-	TRBV12-3/TRBV12-4	TRBJ2-2	TGTGCCAGCAGTTCGAGGACTACCCTAAACACCGGGGAGCTGTTTTTT	CASSSRTTLNTGELFF
-	TRBD1	TRBV6-1	TRBJ1-1	TGTGCCAGCAGTAAGATCAGGGGGGGGCACACTGAAGCTTTCTTT	CASSKIRGGHTEAFF
-	TRBD2	TRBV7-9	TRBJ2-1	TGTGCCAGCAGCTTAATGGGACTAGCGGGGGGGAACAATGAGCAGTTCTTC	CASSLMGLAGGNNEQFF
-	TRBD1	TRBV15	TRBJ1-5	TGTGCCATAAGGACAGGACCATATAGCAATCAGCCCCGGCATTTT	CAIRTGPYSNQPRHF
few	TRBD1	TRBV19	TRBJ2-5	TGTGCCAGTAGGTGGCCCGACAGGGGCCAAGAGACCCAGTACTTC	CASRWPDRGQETQYF
once	TRBD1	TRBV2	TRBJ1-4	TGTGCCAGCAGGGGACAGGCGATTAATGAAAAACTGTTTTTT	CASRGQAINEKLFF
-	-	TRBV2	TRBJ2-7	TGTGCCAGCAGCGCTAGATTCACCTACGAGCAGTACTTC	CASSARFTYEQYF
-	-	TRBV2	TRBJ2-4	TGTGCCAGCAGGGGCCAATCTGGGCATGAGCAGTACTTC	CASRGQSGHEQYF
-	-	TRBV11-3	TRBJ1-1	TGTGCCAGCAGCTTAGAAGGGGTTAGCACTGAAGCTTTCTTT	CASSLEGVSTEAFF
-	TRBD2	TRBV28	TRBJ2-1	TGTGCCAGCAGGAGTAGCGGGAGAGGGACCTACAATGAGCAGTTCTTC	CASRSSGRGTYNEQFF
many	-	TRBV20-1	TRBJ2-7	TGCAGTGCACCGGGACTGCGTAAGTCTAGCTACGAGCAGTACTTC	CSAPGLRKSSYEQYF
once	TRBD1	TRBV30	TRBJ1-5	TGTGCCTGGAGTAGGGGACAGAGCAACCAGCCCCAGCATTTT	CAWSRGQSNQPQHF
-	-	TRBV6-1	TRBJ1-6	TGTGCCAGCAGGGCTTTGACAGGTTATAATTCACCCCTCCACTTT	CASRALTGYNSPLHF
few	-	TRBV5-4	TRBJ2-7	TGTGCCAGCAGCCCGGAGCCCTCCTACGAGCAGTACTTC	CASSPEPSYEQYF
-	-	TRBV6-1	TRBJ2-7	TGTGCCAGCAGTGCCGACTACCCGGGAGAGCAGTACTTC	CASSADYPGEQYF
-	-	TRBV5-6	TRBJ2-1	TGTGCCAGCAGCTTGGCCGTAGCGGCCTCCTACAATGAGCAGTTCTTC	CASSLAVAASYNEQFF
few	-	TRBV19	TRBJ1-4	TGTGCCAGTACGGGCAGGGTCAATGAAAAACTGTTTTTT	CASTGRVNEKLFF
-	TRBD1	TRBV7-2	TRBJ2-1	TGTGCCAGCTCCTTGACAGGGCCCCCCATTGAGCAGTTCTTC	CASSLTGPPIEQFF
-	TRBD1	TRBV7-9	TRBJ1-2	TGTGCCAGCAGCCTGACAGGGACTTATGGCTACAGCTTC	CASSLTGTYGYSF
-	-	TRBV11-2	TRBJ1-1	TGTGCCAGCAGCTTAGCTATCTCGGCTTTCTTT	CASSLAISAFF